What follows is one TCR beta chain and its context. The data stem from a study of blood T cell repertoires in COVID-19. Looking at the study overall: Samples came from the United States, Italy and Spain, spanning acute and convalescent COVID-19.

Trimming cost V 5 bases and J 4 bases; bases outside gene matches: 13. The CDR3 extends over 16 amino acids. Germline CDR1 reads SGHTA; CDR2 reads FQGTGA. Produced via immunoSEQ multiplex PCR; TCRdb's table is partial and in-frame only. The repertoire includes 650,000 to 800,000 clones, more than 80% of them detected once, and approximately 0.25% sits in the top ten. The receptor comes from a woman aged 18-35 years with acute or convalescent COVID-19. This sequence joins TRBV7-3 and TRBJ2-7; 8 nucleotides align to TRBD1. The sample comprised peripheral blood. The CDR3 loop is CASSAHGTGRGYEQYF. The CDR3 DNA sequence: TGTGCCAGCAGCGCCCACGGGACAGGACGAGGGTACGAGCAGTACTTC.